The T cell receptor (beta chain) under discussion was sequenced for a study of CXCR3-negative and CXCR3-positive naive CD8 T cells. Overall study results and limits: Both naive subsets had comparably high diversity; memory CD8+ cells much lower. Hydrophobicity of TRB CDR3s was greater in CXCR3-positive naive cells than in CXCR3-negative naive cells.

Remarks on this clonotype: Its antigen is undetermined.

Germline V gene data show CDR1 as SGHNT and CDR2 as YENEEA. The CDR3 is 16 amino acids. 5' RACE that incorporated UMI labels was used to prepare the TRB cDNA libraries. From its re-call of the 5' RACE reads, TCRdb lists each CDR3 protein once, without DNA. The sample table includes tens of thousands of distinct CDR3 sequences. The TCR was taken from a human donor in good health. Some clones in this sample may be carry-over from other donors' samples. What was sequenced was naive CXCR3+ CD8+ T cells from blood. Noted subset: CD45RO-CCR7+CD27+CD95- naive CD8+ T cells expressing CXCR3 (TNR3+). The rearrangement uses TRBV11-3 and TRBJ1-6. CDR3 protein: CASSSGPRLSNSPLHF.